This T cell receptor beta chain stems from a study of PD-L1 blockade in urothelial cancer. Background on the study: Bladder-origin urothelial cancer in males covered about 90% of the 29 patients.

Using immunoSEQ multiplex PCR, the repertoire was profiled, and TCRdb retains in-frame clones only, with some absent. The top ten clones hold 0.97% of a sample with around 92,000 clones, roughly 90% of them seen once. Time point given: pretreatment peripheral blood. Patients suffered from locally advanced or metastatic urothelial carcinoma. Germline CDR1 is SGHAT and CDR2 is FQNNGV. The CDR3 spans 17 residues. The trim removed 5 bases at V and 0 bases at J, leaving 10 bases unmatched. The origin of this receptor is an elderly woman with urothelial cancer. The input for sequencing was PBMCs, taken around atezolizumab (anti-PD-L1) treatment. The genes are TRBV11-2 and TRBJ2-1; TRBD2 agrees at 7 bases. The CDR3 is CASSPGTILSSYNEQFF. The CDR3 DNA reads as TGTGCCAGCAGCCCCGGGACTATCCTGAGCTCCTACAATGAGCAGTTCTTC. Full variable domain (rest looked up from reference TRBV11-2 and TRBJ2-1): EAGVAQSPRYKIIEKRQSVAFWCNPISGHATLYWYQQILGQGPKLLIQFQNNGVVDDSQLPKDRFSAERLKGVDSTLKIQPAKLEDSAVYLCASSPGTILSSYNEQFFGPGTRLTVL.